The source of this T cell receptor beta chain is a study of control samples from healthy donors and cancer patients. CDR3 length: 14 residues. Losses at the gene ends were 4 bases for V and 7 bases for J; bases not matched to a gene: 9. From germline, CDR1 is MNHEY and CDR2 SVGAGI. Repertoires were generated with immunoSEQ multiplex PCR, while TCRdb's copy carries only in-frame clones and drops some. Among about 130,000 clones listed, around nine tenths were seen once. Sequenced sample: blood. The chain is built from TRBV6-5 and TRBJ2-7; TRBD1 aligns across 8 bases. The TCR sequence derives from a man younger than 30 in good health. The CDR3 bases are TGTGCCAGCAGTTCTGACAGGGGAACGGGGGAGCAGTACTTC. Its protein is CASSSDRGTGEQYF.